One TCR beta chain is described in this entry. The data were obtained in a study of shared clonotypes between healthy human individuals. Sequencing used immunoSEQ multiplex PCR; TCRdb keeps in-frame clones, though not all of them. The table has about 380,000 clones, approximately 97% seen once. Trimming took 2 bases from V and 1 from J, leaving 15 bases between them. Germline CDR1 reads SGHRS; CDR2 reads YFSETQ. CDR3 length equals 16 residues. Sequenced input: memory CD8+ T cells sorted from blood. Subset here: CD45RO+ cells pooled with CCR7-negative TemRA cells. This chain links TRBV5-1 with TRBJ2-5, with D unclear. The receptor's source is a man aged 30 to 45 in good health. CDR3 residues: CASSFYLGRFQETQYF. The CDR3 DNA reads as TGCGCCAGCAGCTTTTACCTGGGAAGATTCCAAGAGACCCAGTACTTC.